The sequence of this T cell receptor beta chain was determined in a study of T cells in Graves' hyperthyroidism and ophthalmopathy (dated by TCRdb to 2018 to 2020). Background on the whole study: Peripheral blood samples were taken at the time of initial diagnosis, prior to any treatment. Thyroid tissue and blood T-cell repertoires from about 6 Graves' hyperthyroidism patients were also compared in the study. To identify distinguishing TCR V-J signatures, a discovery cohort of 95 to 100 patients was used, comprising 43 with Graves' ophthalmopathy and around 60 with stable Graves' hyperthyroidism. Prospective prediction of ophthalmopathy was tested in an independent validation cohort of approximately 19 hyperthyroidism patients and 17 patients who later progressed to ophthalmopathy. The paper reports TCR Vbeta CDR3 sequencing of approximately 140 peripheral blood samples: some 41 ophthalmopathy, some 80 hyperthyroidism and about 17 progressor patients. After sampling, hyperthyroidism patients received methimazole starting at 30 mg daily, and ophthalmopathy patients received high-dose intravenous methylprednisolone. The 95 to 100 discovery patients were divided at random into training and test sets in a 7:3 ratio.

Of note for this clonotype: The antigen it recognizes is unknown. There are no base qualities to consult, and no much larger clone falls within one base.

A patient counted as having stable Graves' hyperthyroidism if no progression to ophthalmopathy occurred over 18 months of follow-up. Hyperthyroidism patients were aged 18 to 65 years and newly diagnosed, with disease duration of less than 2 months. Any patient with an uncontrolled infection, another autoimmune disease, pregnancy or lactation was excluded. Diagnoses were established on the basis of clinical symptoms, serum thyroxine and TRAb, thyroid ultrasound, and orbital computed tomography. PBMCs were isolated from approximately 10 ml of fresh peripheral blood by Ficoll-Paque density gradient centrifugation. Total RNA was extracted using Trizol reagent, and RNA quality was assessed on an Agilent 2100 Bioanalyzer. What the work shows at the level of the full study, not this receptor alone: Most expanded thyroid clonotypes (frequency above 0.001) were also found in blood, which suggests that blood repertoires may mirror thyroid immune responses. Sample size was not statistically predetermined, and investigators were not blinded to group allocation. A 13 V-J signature model separated ophthalmopathy from stable hyperthyroidism, with approximately 87% sensitivity and just under 84% specificity in cross-validation and 80%/75% in testing. In validation, progression to ophthalmopathy was predicted by the model with roughly 71% sensitivity and roughly 76% specificity, a median of approximately 7.1 months before onset.

The TCR beta CDR3 regions were amplified from RNA transcripts. For the first round of RT-PCR on the TCR CDR3, the HTBI primer set was used together with the Qiagen OneStep RT-PCR kit. A second multiplex PCR round built the libraries, followed by size selection and purification. The libraries were sequenced on an Illumina HiSeq2000 using paired-end 100 bp reads. The authors processed their data as follows. SOAPnuke was used to process the raw data, removing reads that contained adapters or uncalled bases, had a mean Phred below 15, or lacked an exact match to the constant primer or identifier. COPE v1.2.5 was used to merge the high-quality paired reads, and each unique nucleotide sequence was defined as a clonotype. MiTCR v1.1 was used to align the clonotypes against IMGT TRBV, TRBD and TRBJ reference segments. Only V-J combinations with frequency above 0.0001, covering 99% to 99.2% of repertoires, were analysed. A TCS score was defined as the ratio between F50 (clonal expansion) and ExV (chaos), using BLOSUM62-based TCRdist between CDR3 peptides within each V-J. Welch's t-statistics and random forest reduced 450 to 600 V-J features to 13, which were used in a naive Bayes classifier (R e1071). The Morisita-Horn index was used to measure how similar the thyroid and blood repertoires were. TCRdb reran the public reads through fastp at Q25 and MiXCR, keeping productive beta chains. Rows are unified per CDR3 protein, each entry keeping the most common DNA and genes. These V and J calls are TCRdb output, not the study's own analysis. The sample includes 750,000 to 950,000 distinct CDR3 sequences, with roughly 40% observed a single time. Of the sample, approximately 8.7% is held by the ten largest clones.

Sequences SGDLS (CDR1) and YYNGEE (CDR2) are obtained from the germline V gene. The CDR3 sequence holds 15 residues, the cysteine and phenylalanine included. Here the CDR3 DNA is all that survives: 45 bases in frame from base 1. V is reduced by 4 bases and J by 3 bases, leaving a spacing of 13 bases between them. Specimen: blood. The chain was built from TRBV9 and TRBJ2-2; the D call could be TRBD1 or TRBD2, with each sharing 5 bases. The sequence was collected from a man aged 18 to 30 with Graves' hyperthyroidism. At the DNA level, the sequence is TGTGCCAGCAGCCCACCGGGACGGGACACCGGGGAGCTGTTTTTT. It encodes CASSPPGRDTGELFF.